This entry concerns a single TCR beta chain. Its antigen remains unknown. The protocol was immunoSEQ multiplex PCR, while the TCRdb copy is restricted to in-frame clones and leaves out a portion. The sample shows under 200,000 clones, around 90% of them seen only once. It was second doses at about 4 or about 12 weeks that were pooled. The entry originates in a study of T cell responses to AZD1222 COVID-19 vaccine. Study results and limitations: Nearly half of spike-specific TCRs reportedly target unmutated variant regions. Clonal diversity was possibly underestimated, and white British individuals and females predominated among donors. None of the repertoires were sampled until the peak T cell response had passed.

Germline assignment: CDR1 ENHRY and CDR2 SYGVKD. Trimming removed 6 bases at V and 4 bases at J, with 12 bases between. The CDR3 length is 13 residues. The receptor was isolated from an adult who received the AZD1222 COVID-19 vaccine. The material sequenced was peripheral blood, taken 28 days after the second AZD1222 dose. This sequence joins TRBV10-3 and TRBJ1-2; D is ambiguous. The DNA of the CDR3 is TGTGCCATCAGCGGACGTCGGATCTATGGCTACACCTTC. Encoded protein: CAISGRRIYGYTF.